The 32 T cell receptor beta chains below come from one sample, sequenced in a study of T cells in localized non-small cell lung cancer. The assay was immunoSEQ multiplex PCR, and TCRdb's table has in-frame clones only and misses some. The table records some 56,000 clones, about nine tenths of them present only once. The specimen comprised peripheral blood, sampled before any cancer treatment. The receptors were gathered from a woman aged 35 to 70 with stage I lung adenocarcinoma.

The J gene is TRBJ1-1, the V gene TRBV4-3; D might be TRBD1 (5 bases). The length of the CDR3 is 15 residues. Germline V CDR1 and CDR2: LGHNA, YSLEER. The V and J ends lost 0 bases and 1 base respectively, with 9 bases between them. The CDR3 loop is CASSQDRGRNTEAFF. The CDR3 coding sequence is TGCGCCAGCAGCCAAGATAGGGGAAGGAACACTGAAGCTTTCTTT.

This rearrangement joins TRBV19 to TRBJ2-6; D may match TRBD1 or TRBD2 (5 bases each). V was shortened by 7 bases and J by 0 bases, with 25 bases between the two germline ends. This CDR3 contains 20 residues. Germline lookup yields CDR1 LNHDA and CDR2 SQIVND (reference sequence). This chain's CDR3 is CASTARILRDGVSGANVLTF. The CDR3 bases are TGTGCCAGTACCGCTCGGATTCTCCGGGACGGAGTCTCTGGGGCCAACGTCCTGACTTTC.

CDR3 coding DNA: TGCGCCAGCAGCGAAGCCCCCGGGTCTACCTACTATGGCTACACCTTC. This translates into CASSEAPGSTYYGYTF. The chain couples TRBV5-1 to TRBJ1-2; D not certain. Looked up from germline, CDR1 is SGHRS and CDR2 is YFSETQ. The CDR3 runs to 16 residues. V lost 4 bases and J 3 bases, leaving 19 bases between the germline ends.

The chain uses TRBV6-6 and TRBJ1-5, with 8 bases fitting TRBD1. V was clipped by 0 bases and J by 8 bases; unmatched bases: 9. The CDR3 length is 16 residues. Germline V gene lookup returns CDR1 MNHNY and CDR2 SVGAGI (reference sequence). The CDR3 sequence: CASSYSRSSGGEPQHF. The CDR3 nucleotides read TGTGCCAGCAGTTACTCGAGGTCGTCAGGGGGCGAGCCCCAGCATTTT.

The chain carries TRBV30 and TRBJ2-7; D is uncertain. V dropped 1 base and J dropped 1 base, with 5 bases sitting between them. The length of the CDR3 is 12 residues. Germline-derived CDR1 and CDR2 are GTSNPN and SVGIG (reference sequence). The CDR3 protein is CAWSGASYEQYF. CDR3 bases: TGTGCCTGGAGTGGAGCTTCCTACGAGCAGTACTTC.

The gene calls are TRBV6-5 and TRBJ1-5; D unclear. V was cut by 2 bases and J by 1 base, with 6 bases left in between. There are 14 residues in the CDR3. Looked up from germline, CDR1 is MNHEY and CDR2 is SVGAGI. The CDR3 spells CASSYPESNQPQHF. The CDR3 DNA follows: TGTGCCAGCAGTTACCCTGAAAGCAATCAGCCCCAGCATTTT.

This sequence joins TRBV2 and TRBJ1-3; D remains unclear. This CDR3 is built from 13 residues. CDR1 and CDR2 (germline): SNHLY, FYNNEI. Trimming shortened V by 3 bases and J by 0 bases, and 3 bases separated the two germline ends. As DNA, the CDR3 is TGTGCCAGCAGTGACCACTCTGGAAACACCATATATTTT. Its protein product is CASSDHSGNTIYF.

This chain joins TRBV4-3 and TRBJ2-1, with a possible D match to TRBD2 (7 bases). Trimming stripped 0 bases from V and 0 bases from J, with 18 bases between. Germline lookup yields CDR1 LGHNA and CDR2 YSLEER. CDR3 length: 19 amino acids. The CDR3 reads CASSQDLMGGGRSYNEQFF. For the CDR3, the DNA is TGCGCCAGCAGCCAAGATTTAATGGGGGGGGGCCGCTCCTACAATGAGCAGTTCTTC.

This clone was picked up many times. The chain uses TRBV7-3 and TRBJ2-5; 12 nucleotides match TRBD2. The trim removed 5 bases at V and 1 base at J, leaving 8 bases unmatched. The germline V gene encodes CDR1 SGHTA and CDR2 FQGTGA. This CDR3 has 17 residues. CDR3: CASSTQGTSGSQETQYF. The CDR3 nucleotides read TGTGCCAGCAGCACCCAAGGGACTAGCGGGTCCCAAGAGACCCAGTACTTC.

The chain links TRBV7-3 to TRBJ1-2; D might be TRBD1 (5 bases). The CDR3 runs 15 residues. Looked up from germline, CDR1 is SGHTA and CDR2 is FQGTGA. V lost 5 bases, J lost 4 bases, and 17 bases lay in between. CDR3 protein: CASSPLLGGSYGYTF. The CDR3 DNA is TGTGCCAGCAGCCCCCTCCTGGGGGGAAGCTATGGCTACACCTTC. The full variable domain, with the rest looked up from reference TRBV7-3 and TRBJ1-2, is GAGVSQTPSNKVTEKGKYVELRCDPISGHTALYWYRQSLGQGPEFLIYFQGTGAADDSGLPNDRFFAVRPEGSVSTLKIQRTERGDSAVYLCASSPLLGGSYGYTFGSGTRLTVV.

The J gene is TRBJ1-6, the V gene TRBV9; 7 positions agree with TRBD1. CDR1 is SGDLS and CDR2 is YYNGEE in the germline V gene. CDR3 length: 14 residues. V was clipped by 3 bases and J by 8 bases; unmatched bases: 5. CDR3 protein: CASSERQGHSPLHF. The DNA for the CDR3 is TGTGCCAGCAGCGAGAGACAGGGCCATTCACCCCTCCACTTT. The full variable domain, in which reference TRBV9 and TRBJ1-6 provide the parts outside the CDR3, is DSGVTQTPKHLITATGQRVTLRCSPRSGDLSVYWYQQSLDQGLQFLIQYYNGEERAKGNILERFSAQQFPDLHSELNLSSLELGDSALYFCASSERQGHSPLHFGNGTRLTVT.

The V call is TRBV6-5, the J call TRBJ2-7, with 10 bases fitting TRBD2. Germline V CDR1 and CDR2: MNHEY, SVGAGI. Unmatched junction bases numbered 1, after V lost 5 bases and J lost 3 bases. CDR3 size: 13 residues. The CDR3, as DNA: TGTGCCAGCAGTACTAGCGGGGACTACGAGCAGTACTTC. It yields the protein CASSTSGDYEQYF.

The chain is built from TRBV30 and TRBJ2-3; 8 nucleotides match TRBD2. Germline assignment: CDR1 GTSNPN and CDR2 SVGIG (reference sequence). There are 15 residues in the CDR3. V was clipped by 2 bases and J by 2 bases; unmatched bases: 6. The CDR3 loop is CAWSPRGGVTDTQYF. The DNA for the CDR3 is TGTGCCTGGAGTCCTCGGGGGGGGGTCACAGATACGCAGTATTTT.

V is TRBV28 and J is TRBJ1-6; tentative D call: TRBD1 (5 bases). V lost 7 bases, J lost 8 bases, and 15 bases lay in between. CDR1 and CDR2 (germline): MDHEN, SYDVKM. CDR3 size: 14 residues. The CDR3 DNA reads as TGTGCCAGCACCCCGGGGCAGGGAGATTCACCCCTCCACTTT. Its protein is CASTPGQGDSPLHF. Variable domain in full (rest from reference TRBV28 and TRBJ1-6): DVKVTQSSRYLVKRTGEKVFLECVQDMDHENMFWYRQDPGLGLRLIYFSYDVKMKEKGDIPEGYSVSREKKERFSLILESASTNQTSMYLCASTPGQGDSPLHFGNGTRLTVT.

The CDR3: CASRQGRETQYF. CDR3 sequence (DNA): TGTGCCAGCAGGCAGGGGCGGGAGACCCAGTACTTC. The genes are TRBV2 and TRBJ2-5; a weak D match, TRBD1 (6 bases). The ends were cut back, 6 bases at V and 5 bases at J, with 10 bases in the middle. From germline, CDR1 is SNHLY and CDR2 FYNNEI. CDR3 length equals 12 residues. Full variable domain (rest looked up from reference TRBV2 and TRBJ2-5): EPEVTQTPSHQVTQMGQEVILRCVPISNHLYFYWYRQILGQKVEFLVSFYNNEISEKSEIFDDQFSVERPDGSNFTLKIRSTKLEDSAMYFCASRQGRETQYFGPGTRLLVL.

The rearrangement uses TRBV5-1 and TRBJ2-1, with D maybe TRBD2 (6 bases). Looked up from germline, CDR1 is SGHRS and CDR2 is YFSETQ. The CDR3 runs to 11 residues. Trimming left V 5 bases short and J 10 bases short, with 10 bases between. Here the CDR3 reads CASRVRGEQFF. CDR3 DNA: TGCGCCAGCAGGGTCCGGGGGGAGCAGTTCTTC.

The V and J genes are TRBV4-1 and TRBJ1-2, with D perhaps matching TRBD1 (5 bases). Deletions cut 3 bases from V and 0 bases from J, with 11 bases between. This CDR3 region has 15 residues. The V gene's germline CDR1 is MGHRA and CDR2 YSYEKL. CDR3 protein: CASSQRDGPNYGYTF. CDR3 DNA: TGCGCCAGCAGCCAGCGGGACGGTCCTAACTATGGCTACACCTTC.

The chain carries TRBV4-2 and TRBJ2-1; D remains ambiguous. V lost 8 bases and J lost 5, with 19 bases in between. Germline CDR1 LGHNA, CDR2 YNFKEQ. This CDR3 spans 15 amino acids. CDR3 loop: CASSLSWLNDNEQFF. In DNA, the CDR3 is TGTGCCAGCTCACTCTCGTGGCTAAACGACAATGAGCAGTTCTTC.

This clone was picked up a small number of times. The rearrangement joins TRBV28 to TRBJ1-6, with D unclear. Trimming removed 7 bases from V and 8 bases from J, with 12 bases in between. The germline CDR1 and CDR2 sequences are MDHEN and SYDVKM. The CDR3 has 13 amino acids. In nucleotides, the CDR3 is TGTGCCAGCATTAAGGGCTGGGATTCACCCCTCCACTTT. Residues: CASIKGWDSPLHF.

The V and J genes are TRBV19 and TRBJ2-7; no clear D. The CDR3 is 14 residues long. Per germline, CDR1 LNHDA and CDR2 SQIVND (reference sequence). V was pared by 1 base and J by 3 bases, with 10 bases between. CDR3 in amino acids: CASSIGAENYEQYF. The CDR3 DNA is TGTGCCAGTAGTATAGGCGCGGAAAACTACGAGCAGTACTTC.

J is TRBJ1-2 and V is TRBV6-4; no firm D call. Trimming shortened V by 4 bases and J by 1 base, and 10 bases separated the two germline ends. The germline gives CDR1 MRHNA, CDR2 SNTAGT. This CDR3 spans 14 amino acids. The CDR3 region is CASSAYGNNYGYTF. For the CDR3, the DNA is TGTGCCAGCAGTGCTTATGGAAATAACTATGGCTACACCTTC.

This clone was seen a single time. This sequence joins TRBV5-1 and TRBJ1-1; D is perhaps TRBD1 (5 bases). V lost 7 bases to trimming and J lost 2 bases, with 12 bases between them. Germline V lookup: CDR1 SGHRS, CDR2 YFSETQ. The CDR3 extends over 13 amino acids. The CDR3 nucleotides read TGCGCCAGCCAGGGACGGGGAAACACTGAAGCTTTCTTT. It specifies CASQGRGNTEAFF.

V is TRBV5-5 and J is TRBJ1-1; no clear D gene. The germline CDR1 and CDR2 sequences are SGHKS and YYEKEE (reference sequence). The CDR3 consists of 14 residues. V lost 3 bases and J 4 bases, leaving 13 bases between the germline ends. This CDR3 reads CASSWIRRSTEAFF. The CDR3 coding sequence is TGTGCCAGCAGCTGGATCAGGCGTAGCACTGAAGCTTTCTTT. The full variable domain, its missing parts supplied by reference TRBV5-5 and TRBJ1-1, is DAGVTQSPTHLIKTRGQQVTLRCSPISGHKSVSWYQQVLGQGPQFIFQYYEKEERGRGNFPDRFSARQFPNYSSELNVNALLLGDSALYLCASSWIRRSTEAFFGQGTRLTVV.

The chain recombines TRBV6-5 with TRBJ2-1, with D unclear. Germline V CDR1 and CDR2: MNHEY, SVGAGI. V lost 8 bases to trimming and J lost 9 bases, with 14 bases between them. There are 12 residues in the CDR3. As DNA, the CDR3 is TGTGCCAGCTTTACGGAAATTGGTGAGCAGTTCTTC. Translating gives CASFTEIGEQFF.

A note on this clone: This likely stems from a read error, as it lies one base from a far larger clone. The gene calls are TRBV10-1 and TRBJ1-2; tentatively, D is TRBD1 (5 bases). In germline, CDR1 is WNHNN, CDR2 SYGVQD (reference sequence). The CDR3 extends over 12 amino acids. CDR3 region: CAGGVEGYGYTF. The CDR3 nucleotides read TGCGCGGGGGGGGTGGAGGGGTATGGCTACACCTTC.

The chain is built from TRBV5-1 and TRBJ2-5; D perhaps matches TRBD2 (6 bases). V was clipped by 0 bases and J by 0 bases, with 15 bases between them. CDR3 length: 17 residues. Per germline, CDR1 SGHRS and CDR2 YFSETQ. For the CDR3, the DNA is TGCGCCAGCAGCTTGGCCGGGCGGGGATTGAACCAAGAGACCCAGTACTTC. This encodes CASSLAGRGLNQETQYF.

The chain employs TRBV5-1 and TRBJ1-6; D may be TRBD1 (5 bases). Germline V lookup: CDR1 SGHRS, CDR2 YFSETQ. V lost 2 bases, J lost 10 bases, and 13 bases lay in between. The CDR3 is made up of 14 amino acids. CDR3 protein: CASSLGTRGSPLHF. CDR3 DNA sequence: TGCGCCAGCAGCTTAGGGACGCGGGGATCACCCCTCCACTTT.

The chain uses TRBV13 and TRBJ2-3; TRBD2 matches at 11 bases. Germline V gives CDR1 PRHDT, CDR2 FYEKMQ (reference sequence). The CDR3 consists of 17 residues. The V gene end was trimmed by 0 bases and the J gene end by 2 bases; junction bases not matched to a gene: 4. CDR3 bases: TGTGCCAGCAGCTTAGGGGCTAGCGGGGGGCTCACAGATACGCAGTATTTT. The encoded protein is CASSLGASGGLTDTQYF.

The chain has TRBV7-2 and TRBJ2-2; 9 positions match TRBD2. This CDR3 region has 16 residues. Germline assignment: CDR1 SGHTA and CDR2 FQGNSA. The V gene end was trimmed by 4 bases and the J gene end by 1 base; junction bases not matched to a gene: 4. CDR3 protein: CASSSLAGWNTGELFF. CDR3 bases: TGTGCCAGCAGCTCCCTAGCGGGGTGGAACACCGGGGAGCTGTTTTTT.

This clone was detected a few times. This chain uses TRBV10-1 with TRBJ2-7; a possible D gene is TRBD2 (7 bases). There are 13 residues in the CDR3. Germline loops: CDR1 WNHNN, CDR2 SYGVQD (reference sequence). Deletions cut 4 bases from V and 6 bases from J, with 13 bases between. In nucleotides, the CDR3 is TGCGCCAGCAGTGTCCGCGGGGGCACCGAGCAGTACTTC. This gives the protein CASSVRGGTEQYF.

V gene TRBV9 combines with J gene TRBJ2-6, with D perhaps TRBD2 (6 bases). CDR3 size: 19 residues. Deletions cut 0 bases from V and 0 bases from J, with 16 bases between. The germline V gene encodes CDR1 SGDLS and CDR2 YYNGEE. The CDR3 here is CASSVEVGGLGSGANVLTF. Written as DNA, the CDR3 is TGTGCCAGCAGCGTAGAGGTTGGAGGGCTTGGCTCTGGGGCCAACGTCCTGACTTTC.

The CDR3 region has the DNA TGTGCCAGCAGTGAATTCGGCTACACCTTC. Protein sequence: CASSEFGYTF. The V and J genes are TRBV6-1 and TRBJ1-2; no firm D call. Deletions cut 2 bases from V and 8 bases from J, with 3 bases between. CDR1 is MNHNS, CDR2 SASEGT, per germline. CDR3 size: 10 residues.